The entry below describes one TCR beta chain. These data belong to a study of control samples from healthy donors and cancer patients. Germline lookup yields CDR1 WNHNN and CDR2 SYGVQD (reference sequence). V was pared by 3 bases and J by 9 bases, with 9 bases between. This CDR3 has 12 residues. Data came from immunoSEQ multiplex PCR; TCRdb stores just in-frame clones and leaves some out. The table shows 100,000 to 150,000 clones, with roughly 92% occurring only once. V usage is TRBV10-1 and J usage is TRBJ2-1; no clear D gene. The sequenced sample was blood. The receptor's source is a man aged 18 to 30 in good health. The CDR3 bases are TGCGCCAGCAGTGATGGTGGTGGTGAGCAGTTCTTC. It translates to CASSDGGGEQFF.